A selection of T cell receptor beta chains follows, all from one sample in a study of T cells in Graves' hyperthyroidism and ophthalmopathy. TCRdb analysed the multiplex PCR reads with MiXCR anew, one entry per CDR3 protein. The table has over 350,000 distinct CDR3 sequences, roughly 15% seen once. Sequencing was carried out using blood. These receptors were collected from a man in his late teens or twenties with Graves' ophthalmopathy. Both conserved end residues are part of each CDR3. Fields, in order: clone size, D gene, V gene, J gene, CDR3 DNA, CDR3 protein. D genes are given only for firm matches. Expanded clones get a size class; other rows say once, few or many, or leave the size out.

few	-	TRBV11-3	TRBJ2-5	TGTGCCAGCAGCCCCGGACCAGGGTCGAAGACCCAGTACTTC	CASSPGPGSKTQYF
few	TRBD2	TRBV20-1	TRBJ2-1	TGCAGTGCTAGGACTAGCGGGAGGGCCCGGTTCTTC	CSARTSGRARFF
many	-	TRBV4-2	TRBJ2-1	TGTGCCAGCAGCCAAGCCTCCGCCTACAATGAGCAGTTCTTC	CASSQASAYNEQFF
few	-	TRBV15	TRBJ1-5	TGTGCCACCACCACAGGGATTTACAATCAGCCCCAGCATTTT	CATTTGIYNQPQHF
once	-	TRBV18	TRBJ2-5	TGTGCCGGCTCACCACCGGGGCAAGAGACCCAGTACTTC	CAGSPPGQETQYF
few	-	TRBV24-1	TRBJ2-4	TGTGCCACCAGTGTGGCAGTTGCCAAAAACATTCAGTACTTC	CATSVAVAKNIQYF
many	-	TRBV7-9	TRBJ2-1	TGTGCCAGCAGCTTAGGTTCGGGGGCCCCAAGTAATGAGCAGTTCTTC	CASSLGSGAPSNEQFF
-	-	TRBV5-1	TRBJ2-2	TGCGCCAGCAGCCCGTCGTTGGGACGGAACACCGGGGAGCTGTTTTTT	CASSPSLGRNTGELFF
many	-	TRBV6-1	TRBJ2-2	TGTGCCAGCACCAGGAGAGGCGCGAACACCGGGGAGCTGTTTTTT	CASTRRGANTGELFF
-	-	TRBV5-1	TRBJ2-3	TGCGCCAGCAGCTTGGGGGCGCTCGGGTGGACAGATACGCAGTATTTT	CASSLGALGWTDTQYF